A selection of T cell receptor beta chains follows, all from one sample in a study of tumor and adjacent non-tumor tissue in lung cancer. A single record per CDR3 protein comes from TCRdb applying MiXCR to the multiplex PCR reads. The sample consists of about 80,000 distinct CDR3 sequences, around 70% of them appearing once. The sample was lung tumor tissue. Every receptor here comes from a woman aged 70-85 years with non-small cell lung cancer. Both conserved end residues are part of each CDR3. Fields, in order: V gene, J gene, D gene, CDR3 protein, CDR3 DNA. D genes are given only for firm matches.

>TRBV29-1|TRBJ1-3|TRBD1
CSASGTDFGNTIYF
TGCAGCGCGTCCGGGACAGACTTTGGAAACACCATATACTTT
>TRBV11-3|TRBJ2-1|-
CVGSLDGNNEANEQLF
TGTGTCGGCAGCTTAGACGGGAACAATGAGGCGAATGAGCAGTTGTTC
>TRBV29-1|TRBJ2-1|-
CSILGGSRAGSLPYNEQFF
TGCAGCATTTTGGGAGGTAGTCGGGCGGGATCATTACCCTACAATGAGCAGTTCTTC
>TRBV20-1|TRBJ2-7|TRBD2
CSANGGVGLHEQYF
TGCAGTGCGAATGGGGGGGTCGGCCTCCACGAGCAGTACTTC
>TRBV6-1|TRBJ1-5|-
CASIEAQGQESQHF
TGTGCCAGCATTGAAGCGCAGGGTCAGGAGTCCCAGCATTTC
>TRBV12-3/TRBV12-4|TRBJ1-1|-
CAGGPDNFNTEAFF
TGTGCCGGCGGCCCCGACAACTTCAACACTGAAGCTTTCTTT
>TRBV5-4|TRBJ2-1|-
CASSPAFQEGYNEQFF
TGTGCCAGTAGCCCCGCCTTTCAGGAGGGGTACAATGAGCAGTTCTTC
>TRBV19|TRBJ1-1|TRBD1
CASSRTGLNIEAFF
TGTGCCAGTAGCCGGACAGGCCTGAACATTGAAGCTTTCTTT
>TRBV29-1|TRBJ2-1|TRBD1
CRTGVAGGRGNEQFF
TGTCGCACTGGGGTAGCAGGGGGCAGAGGCAATGAGCAGTTTTTC
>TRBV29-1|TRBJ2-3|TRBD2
CRVGASGDDDTQYF
TGCAGGGTTGGTGCTAGCGGAGATGATGATACACAGTATTTT
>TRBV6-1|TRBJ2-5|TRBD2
CAIIFGTSGMQETQYF
TGTGCCATCATCTTCGGGACTAGCGGGATGCAAGAGACCCAGTACTTC
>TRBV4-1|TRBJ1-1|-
CASRQGLGRANEAFF
TGCGCCAGCAGGCAAGGCCTGGGCAGGGCTAATGAAGCTTTCTTT
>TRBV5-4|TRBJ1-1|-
CASSLEQVAEAFF
TGTGCCAGCAGCTTGGAACAGGTGGCCGAGGCTTTCTTT